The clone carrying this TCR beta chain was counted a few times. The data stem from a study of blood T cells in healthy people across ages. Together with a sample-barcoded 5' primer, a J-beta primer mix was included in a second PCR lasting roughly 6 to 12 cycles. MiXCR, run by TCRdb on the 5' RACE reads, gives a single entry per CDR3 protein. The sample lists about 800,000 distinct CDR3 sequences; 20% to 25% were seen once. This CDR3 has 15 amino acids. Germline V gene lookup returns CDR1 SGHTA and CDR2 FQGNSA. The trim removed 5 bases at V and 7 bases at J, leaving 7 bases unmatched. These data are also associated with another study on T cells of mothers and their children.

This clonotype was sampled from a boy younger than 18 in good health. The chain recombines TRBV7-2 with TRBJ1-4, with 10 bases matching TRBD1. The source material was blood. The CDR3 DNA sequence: TGTGCCAGCAGCCCCCGGGACAGGGGTGTTGAAAAACTGTTTTTT. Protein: CASSPRDRGVEKLFF.